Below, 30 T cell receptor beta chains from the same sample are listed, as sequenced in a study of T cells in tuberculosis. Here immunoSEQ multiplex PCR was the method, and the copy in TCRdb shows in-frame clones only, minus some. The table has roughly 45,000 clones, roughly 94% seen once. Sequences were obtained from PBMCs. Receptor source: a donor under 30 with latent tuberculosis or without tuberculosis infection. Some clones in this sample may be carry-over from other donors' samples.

The CDR3 DNA reads as TGTGCCAGCAGCCAACTCTACGAGCAGTACTTC. The encoded protein is CASSQLYEQYF. This chain links TRBV5-4 with TRBJ2-7; D is unresolved. The V end was cut by 4 bases, the J end by 3 bases, with 5 bases between. Germline CDR1 and CDR2: SGHNT and YYREEE (reference sequence). The CDR3 consists of 11 residues.

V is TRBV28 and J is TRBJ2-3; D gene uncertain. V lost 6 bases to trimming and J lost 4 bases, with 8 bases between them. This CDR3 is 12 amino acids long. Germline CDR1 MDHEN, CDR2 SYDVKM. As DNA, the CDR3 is TGTGCCAGCAGCAGGATGCCAGATACGCAGTATTTT. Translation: CASSRMPDTQYF.

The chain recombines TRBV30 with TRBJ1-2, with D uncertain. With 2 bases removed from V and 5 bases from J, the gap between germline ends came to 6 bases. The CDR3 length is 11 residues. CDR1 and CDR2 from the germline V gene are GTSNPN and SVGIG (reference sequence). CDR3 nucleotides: TGTGCCTGGAGTTTGAGTTATGGCTACACCTTC. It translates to CAWSLSYGYTF.

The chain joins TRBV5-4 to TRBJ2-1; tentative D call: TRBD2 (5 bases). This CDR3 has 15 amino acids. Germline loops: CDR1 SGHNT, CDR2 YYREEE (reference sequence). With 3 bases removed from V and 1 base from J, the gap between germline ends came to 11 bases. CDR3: CASSWAGGSYNEQFF. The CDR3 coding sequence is TGTGCCAGCAGCTGGGCGGGCGGATCCTACAATGAGCAGTTCTTC.

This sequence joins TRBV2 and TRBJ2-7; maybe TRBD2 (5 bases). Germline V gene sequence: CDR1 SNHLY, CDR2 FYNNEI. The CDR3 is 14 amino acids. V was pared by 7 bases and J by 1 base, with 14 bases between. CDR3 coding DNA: TGTGCCAGCACCCTCCGAGGACTTTCCTACGAGCAGTACTTC. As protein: CASTLRGLSYEQYF. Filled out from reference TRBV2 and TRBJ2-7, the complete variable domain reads EPEVTQTPSHQVTQMGQEVILRCVPISNHLYFYWYRQILGQKVEFLVSFYNNEISEKSEIFDDQFSVERPDGSNFTLKIRSTKLEDSAMYFCASTLRGLSYEQYFGPGTRLTVT.

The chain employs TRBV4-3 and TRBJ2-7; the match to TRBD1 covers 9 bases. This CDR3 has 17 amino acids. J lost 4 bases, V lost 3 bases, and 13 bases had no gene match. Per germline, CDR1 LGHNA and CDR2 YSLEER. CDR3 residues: CASSHTRVGQGIYEQYF. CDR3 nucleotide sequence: TGCGCCAGCAGCCATACCCGGGTGGGACAGGGAATATACGAGCAGTACTTC.

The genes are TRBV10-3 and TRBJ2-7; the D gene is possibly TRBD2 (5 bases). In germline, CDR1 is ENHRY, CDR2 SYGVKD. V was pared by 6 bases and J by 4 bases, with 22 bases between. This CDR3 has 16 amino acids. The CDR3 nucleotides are TGTGCCATCAGCCCTCACGGGGAAAGGGTCGGATACGAGCAGTACTTC. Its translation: CAISPHGERVGYEQYF.

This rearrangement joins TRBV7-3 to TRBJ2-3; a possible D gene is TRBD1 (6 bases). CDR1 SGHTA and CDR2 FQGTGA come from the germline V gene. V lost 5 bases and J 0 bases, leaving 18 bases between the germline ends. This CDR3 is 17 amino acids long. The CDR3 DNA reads TGTGCCAGCAGCCCTAATGGGAACAGGGCTAGCACAGATACGCAGTATTTT. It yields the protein CASSPNGNRASTDTQYF.

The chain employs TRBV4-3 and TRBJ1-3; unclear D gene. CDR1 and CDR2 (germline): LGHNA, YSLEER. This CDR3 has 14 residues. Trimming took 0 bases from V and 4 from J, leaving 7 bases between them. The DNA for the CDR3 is TGCGCCAGCAGCCAAGATAGCGAAGGAAACACCATATATTTT. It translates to CASSQDSEGNTIYF.

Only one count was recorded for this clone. The CDR3 nucleotides are TGTGCCAGTAGTATAGCGGCTAGCGGGGCTAGAACTGAGCAGTTCTTC. Translating gives CASSIAASGARTEQFF. The V gene is TRBV19, the J gene TRBJ2-1; 9 bases map to TRBD2. The germline CDR1 and CDR2 sequences are LNHDA and SQIVND (reference sequence). The CDR3 is 16 residues long. V lost 1 base and J lost 9; bases outside the gene matches: 10.

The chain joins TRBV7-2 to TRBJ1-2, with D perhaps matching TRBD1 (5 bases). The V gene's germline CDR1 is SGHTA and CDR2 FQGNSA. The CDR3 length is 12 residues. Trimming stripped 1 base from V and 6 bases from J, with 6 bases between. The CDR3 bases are TGTGCCAGCAGCTTAGTACAGGATGGCTACACCTTC. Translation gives CASSLVQDGYTF.

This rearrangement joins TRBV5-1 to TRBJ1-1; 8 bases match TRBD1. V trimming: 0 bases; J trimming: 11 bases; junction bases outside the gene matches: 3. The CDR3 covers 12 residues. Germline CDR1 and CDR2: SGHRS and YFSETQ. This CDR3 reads CASSLETGAAFF. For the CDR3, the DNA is TGCGCCAGCAGCTTGGAGACAGGGGCGGCTTTCTTT.

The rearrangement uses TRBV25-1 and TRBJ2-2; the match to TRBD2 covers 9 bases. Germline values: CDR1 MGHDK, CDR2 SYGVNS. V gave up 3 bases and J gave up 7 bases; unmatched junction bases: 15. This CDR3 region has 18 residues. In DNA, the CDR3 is TGTGCCAGCAGTGATGATTCGGTCTGGCGGGAGGGTATCGGGGAGCTGTTTTTT. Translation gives CASSDDSVWREGIGELFF. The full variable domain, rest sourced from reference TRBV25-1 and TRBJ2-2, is EADIYQTPRYLVIGTGKKITLECSQTMGHDKMYWYQQDPGMELHLIHYSYGVNSTEKGDLSSESTVSRIRTEHFPLTLESARPSHTSQYLCASSDDSVWREGIGELFFGEGSRLTVL.

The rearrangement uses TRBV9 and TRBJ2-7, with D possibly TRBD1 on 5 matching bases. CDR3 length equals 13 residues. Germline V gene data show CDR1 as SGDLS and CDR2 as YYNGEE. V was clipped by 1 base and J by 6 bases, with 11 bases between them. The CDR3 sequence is CASSVKWGGEQYF. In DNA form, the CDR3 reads TGTGCCAGCAGCGTAAAATGGGGCGGCGAGCAGTACTTC.

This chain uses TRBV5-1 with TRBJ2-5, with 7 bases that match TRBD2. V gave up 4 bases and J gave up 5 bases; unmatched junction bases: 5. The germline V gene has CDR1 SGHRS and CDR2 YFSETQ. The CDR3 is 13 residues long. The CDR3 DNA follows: TGCGCCAGCAGCCCCCCAGCGGGGGAGACCCAGTACTTC. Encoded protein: CASSPPAGETQYF.

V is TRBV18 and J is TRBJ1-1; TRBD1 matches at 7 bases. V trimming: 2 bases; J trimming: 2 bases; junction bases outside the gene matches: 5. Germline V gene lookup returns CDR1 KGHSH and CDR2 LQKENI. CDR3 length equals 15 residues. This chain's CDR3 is CASSPGTAANTEAFF. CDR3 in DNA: TGTGCCAGCTCACCAGGGACAGCAGCCAACACTGAAGCTTTCTTT.

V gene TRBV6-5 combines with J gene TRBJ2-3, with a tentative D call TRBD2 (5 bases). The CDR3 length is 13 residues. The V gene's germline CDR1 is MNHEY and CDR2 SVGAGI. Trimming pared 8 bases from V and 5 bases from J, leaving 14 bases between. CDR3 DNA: TGTGCCAGCGGCCGGGGAATCTTAGATACGCAGTATTTT. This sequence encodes CASGRGILDTQYF.

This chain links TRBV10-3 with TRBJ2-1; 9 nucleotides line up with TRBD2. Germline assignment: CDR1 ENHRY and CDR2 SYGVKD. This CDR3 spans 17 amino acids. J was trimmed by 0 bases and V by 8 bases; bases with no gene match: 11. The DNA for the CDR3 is TGTGCCATCTTAGGTGACGCGGGAGGGCCCTCCTACAATGAGCAGTTCTTC. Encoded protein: CAILGDAGGPSYNEQFF.

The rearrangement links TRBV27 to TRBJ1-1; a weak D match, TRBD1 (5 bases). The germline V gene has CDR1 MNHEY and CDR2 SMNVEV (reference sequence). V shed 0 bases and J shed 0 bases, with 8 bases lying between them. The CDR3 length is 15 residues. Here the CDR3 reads CASSLSGGLNTEAFF. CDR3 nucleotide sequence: TGTGCCAGCAGTTTATCCGGGGGATTGAACACTGAAGCTTTCTTT.

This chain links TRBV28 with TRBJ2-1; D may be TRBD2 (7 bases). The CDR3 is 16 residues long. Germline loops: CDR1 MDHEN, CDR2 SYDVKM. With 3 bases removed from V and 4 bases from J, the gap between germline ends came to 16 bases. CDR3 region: CASSFRAGRGYNEQFF. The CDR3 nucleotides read TGTGCCAGCAGTTTTCGGGCAGGGAGGGGGTACAATGAGCAGTTCTTC.

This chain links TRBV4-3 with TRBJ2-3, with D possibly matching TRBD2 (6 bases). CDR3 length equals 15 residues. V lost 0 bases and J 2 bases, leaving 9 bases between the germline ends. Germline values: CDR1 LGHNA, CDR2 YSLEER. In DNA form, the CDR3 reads TGCGCCAGCAGCCAAGAAGCGGGCCTCACAGATACGCAGTATTTT. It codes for CASSQEAGLTDTQYF.

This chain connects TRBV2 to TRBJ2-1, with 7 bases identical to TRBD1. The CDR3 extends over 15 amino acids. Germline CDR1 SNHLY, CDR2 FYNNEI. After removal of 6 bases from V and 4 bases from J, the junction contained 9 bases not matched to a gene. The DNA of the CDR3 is TGTGCCAGCAGCCAAGTCGGGACAGTATACAATGAGCAGTTCTTC. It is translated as CASSQVGTVYNEQFF.

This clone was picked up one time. The CDR3 spells CASSQDRGKPNEKLFF. DNA for the CDR3: TGCGCCAGCAGCCAAGATCGGGGGAAACCAAATGAAAAACTGTTTTTT. J is TRBJ1-4 and V is TRBV4-3, with D possibly TRBD1 on 5 matching bases. Trimming removed 0 bases from V and 5 bases from J, with 13 bases in between. The germline gives CDR1 LGHNA, CDR2 YSLEER. The CDR3 is 16 residues long.

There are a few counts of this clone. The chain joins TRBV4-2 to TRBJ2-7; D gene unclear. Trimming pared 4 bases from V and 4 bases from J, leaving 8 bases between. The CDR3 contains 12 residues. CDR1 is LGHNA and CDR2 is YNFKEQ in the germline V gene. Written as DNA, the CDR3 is TGTGCCAGCAGCCTAGTGCCATACGAGCAGTACTTC. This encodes CASSLVPYEQYF.

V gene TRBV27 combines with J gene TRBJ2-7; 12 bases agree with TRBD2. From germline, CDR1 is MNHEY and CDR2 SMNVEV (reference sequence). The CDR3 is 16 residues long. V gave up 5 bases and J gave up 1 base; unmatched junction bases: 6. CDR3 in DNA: TGTGCCAGCAGTCAGCGGACTAGCGGGGAATCCTACGAGCAGTACTTC. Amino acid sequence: CASSQRTSGESYEQYF.

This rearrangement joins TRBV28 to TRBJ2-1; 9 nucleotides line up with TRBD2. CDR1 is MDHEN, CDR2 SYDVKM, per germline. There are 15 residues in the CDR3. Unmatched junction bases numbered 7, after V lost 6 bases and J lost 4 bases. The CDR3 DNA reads TGTGCCAGCAGACCATTAGCGGGGGCTTACAATGAGCAGTTCTTC. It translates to CASRPLAGAYNEQFF.

The CDR3 region has the DNA TGTGCCAGCAGCCGGGGGACTAGCGGGAGCTCCTACAATGAGCAGTTCTTC. Translated: CASSRGTSGSSYNEQFF. The chain recombines TRBV5-4 with TRBJ2-1; 14 nucleotides match TRBD2. This CDR3 is 17 amino acids long. V shed 4 bases, J shed 0 bases, and the junction held 3 bases outside the gene matches. CDR1 and CDR2 from the germline V gene are SGHNT and YYREEE (reference sequence).

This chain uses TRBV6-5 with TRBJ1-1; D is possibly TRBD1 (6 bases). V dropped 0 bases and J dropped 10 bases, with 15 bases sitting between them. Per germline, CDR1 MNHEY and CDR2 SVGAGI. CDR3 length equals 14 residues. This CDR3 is CASSYSRTGIAAFF. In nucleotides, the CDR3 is TGTGCCAGCAGTTACTCGAGAACAGGGATTGCAGCTTTCTTT.

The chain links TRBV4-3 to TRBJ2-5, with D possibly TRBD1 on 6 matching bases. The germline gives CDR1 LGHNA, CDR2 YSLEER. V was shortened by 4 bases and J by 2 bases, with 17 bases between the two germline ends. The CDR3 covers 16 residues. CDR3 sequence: CASSPGWWTEQETQYF. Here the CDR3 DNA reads TGCGCCAGCAGCCCGGGGTGGTGGACAGAACAAGAGACCCAGTACTTC.

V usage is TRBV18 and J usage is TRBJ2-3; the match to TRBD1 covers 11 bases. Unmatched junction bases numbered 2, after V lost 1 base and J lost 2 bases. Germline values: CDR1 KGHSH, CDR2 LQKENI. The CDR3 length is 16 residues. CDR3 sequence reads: CASSPLGQGATDTQYF. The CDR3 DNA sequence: TGTGCCAGCTCACCACTCGGACAGGGGGCCACAGATACGCAGTATTTT.